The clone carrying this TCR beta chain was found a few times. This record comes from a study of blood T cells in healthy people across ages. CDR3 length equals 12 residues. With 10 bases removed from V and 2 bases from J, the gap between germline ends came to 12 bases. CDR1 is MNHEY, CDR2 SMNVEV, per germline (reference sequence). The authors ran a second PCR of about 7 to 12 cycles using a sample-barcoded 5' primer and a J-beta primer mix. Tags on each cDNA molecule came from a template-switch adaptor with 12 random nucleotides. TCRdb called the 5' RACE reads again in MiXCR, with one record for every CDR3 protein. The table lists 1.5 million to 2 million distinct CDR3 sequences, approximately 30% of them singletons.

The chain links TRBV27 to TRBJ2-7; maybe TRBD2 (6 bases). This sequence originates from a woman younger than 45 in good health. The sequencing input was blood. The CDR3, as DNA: TGTGCCACCTGGGACTCACCCTACGAGCAGTACTTC. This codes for CATWDSPYEQYF.